The 20 T cell receptor beta chains reported below all come from one sample, sequenced in a study of cytomegalovirus exposure and HLA in healthy donors. PCR involved 60 Vbeta and 13 Jbeta primers. Profiling relied on immunoSEQ multiplex PCR, and the TCRdb table lists in-frame clones only, not all of them. The table records under 300,000 clones, around 90% of them present only once. Sequencing input: PBMCs. Receptors originate from a girl aged 2-10 years in good health and CMV-seronegative.

The chain couples TRBV6-1 to TRBJ1-1; weak D call: TRBD1 (5 bases). The CDR3 consists of 15 residues. Trimming removed 5 bases at V and 7 bases at J, with 20 bases between. Germline V lookup: CDR1 MNHNS, CDR2 SASEGT. This CDR3 is CASSSPQVPEFEAFF. As DNA, the CDR3 is TGTGCCAGCAGTTCGCCACAGGTGCCGGAATTTGAAGCTTTCTTT.

This chain connects TRBV9 to TRBJ2-2; D call uncertain. Germline CDR1 is SGDLS and CDR2 is YYNGEE. Trimming took 6 bases from V and 4 from J, leaving 4 bases between them. This CDR3 region has 11 residues. Here the CDR3 reads CASMSTGELFF. The CDR3 region has the DNA TGTGCCAGCATGAGCACCGGGGAGCTGTTTTTT.

The chain has TRBV6-6 and TRBJ1-3; tentatively, D is TRBD1 (5 bases). Between the trimmed V and J ends, which lost 6 bases and 4 bases, there was a span of 16 bases. CDR1 and CDR2 (germline): MNHNY, SVGAGI (reference sequence). The CDR3 is 15 amino acids. The chain's CDR3 is CASSRYGGGGNTIYF. The CDR3 DNA follows: TGTGCCAGCAGCCGGTACGGGGGGGGAGGAAACACCATATATTTT.

Concerning this clone itself: One junction end does not reproduce the germline sequence, and a read error may be involved. This rearrangement joins TRBV7-7 to TRBJ2-1; 8 nucleotides align to TRBD1. Germline-derived CDR1 and CDR2 are SSHAT and FNYEAQ (reference sequence). CDR3 length equals 12 residues. Here the CDR3 DNA reads TGTGCTAGCAGCTCGTTACAGGGGGAACTCTTCTTC. Translating it yields CASSSLQGELFF.

The chain joins TRBV5-1 to TRBJ2-7; 10 nucleotides agree with TRBD2. The germline V gene encodes CDR1 SGHRS and CDR2 YFSETQ. The CDR3 runs to 15 residues. J was trimmed by 2 bases and V by 4 bases; bases with no gene match: 6. CDR3 sequence: CASSAASGGPYEQYF. CDR3 nucleotide sequence: TGCGCCAGCAGCGCAGCTAGCGGGGGTCCCTACGAGCAGTACTTC. The full variable domain, its missing parts supplied by reference TRBV5-1 and TRBJ2-7, is KAGVTQTPRYLIKTRGQQVTLSCSPISGHRSVSWYQQTPGQGLQFLFEYFSETQRNKGNFPGRFSGRQFSNSRSEMNVSTLELGDSALYLCASSAASGGPYEQYFGPGTRLTVT.

The chain employs TRBV19 and TRBJ2-6; D is unclear. Trimming removed 5 bases at V and 0 bases at J, with 5 bases between. The CDR3 loop spans 14 amino acids. Germline V gives CDR1 LNHDA, CDR2 SQIVND (reference sequence). CDR3 nucleotides: TGTGCCAGTAGTGACAACTCTGGGGCCAACGTCCTGACTTTC. As protein: CASSDNSGANVLTF.

The chain recombines TRBV6-5 with TRBJ2-7; the match to TRBD2 covers 12 bases. The ends lost 5 bases at V and 3 bases at J; junction bases unmatched: 5. The length of the CDR3 is 15 residues. Germline V gene sequence: CDR1 MNHEY, CDR2 SVGAGI. This chain's CDR3 is CASSPGLAGSYEQYF. Here the CDR3 DNA reads TGTGCCAGCAGTCCTGGACTAGCGGGGAGCTACGAGCAGTACTTC.

The genes are TRBV30 and TRBJ2-3; D is perhaps TRBD2 (7 bases). From germline, CDR1 is GTSNPN and CDR2 SVGIG (reference sequence). There are 17 residues in the CDR3. Between the trimmed V and J ends, which lost 2 bases and 4 bases, there was a span of 22 bases. Written as DNA, the CDR3 is TGTGCCTGGAGTCCCTATCCACCGGGGGGCGTATCAGATACGCAGTATTTT. Residues: CAWSPYPPGGVSDTQYF.

V gene TRBV13 combines with J gene TRBJ2-1, with 7 nucleotides matching TRBD2. Germline CDR1 and CDR2: PRHDT and FYEKMQ (reference sequence). Losses at the gene ends were 2 bases for V and 6 bases for J; bases not matched to a gene: 7. The CDR3 covers 15 residues. The CDR3 sequence: CASSLRREWVNEQFF. The DNA for the CDR3 is TGTGCCAGCAGCTTAAGGCGGGAGTGGGTCAATGAGCAGTTCTTC.

The chain is built from TRBV27 and TRBJ1-2, with D tentatively TRBD1 (5 bases). Germline values: CDR1 MNHEY, CDR2 SMNVEV (reference sequence). The CDR3 is 15 residues long. Trimming shortened V by 4 bases and J by 5 bases, and 17 bases separated the two germline ends. The CDR3 is CASSSGPWRGYGYTF. CDR3 bases: TGTGCCAGCAGTTCGGGGCCCTGGAGGGGTTATGGCTACACCTTC.

V usage is TRBV6-5 and J usage is TRBJ2-7, with 7 nucleotides matching TRBD1. V was clipped by 8 bases and J by 2 bases; unmatched bases: 6. Germline V gene lookup returns CDR1 MNHEY and CDR2 SVGAGI. The CDR3 runs to 13 residues. The CDR3 DNA sequence: TGTGCCAGCCGGACAGGCTCACCCTACGAGCAGTACTTC. This sequence encodes CASRTGSPYEQYF.

The chain has TRBV9 and TRBJ1-2; 7 nucleotides line up with TRBD1. Germline values: CDR1 SGDLS, CDR2 YYNGEE. J lost 8 bases, V lost 6 bases, and 10 bases had no gene match. The CDR3 sequence is 13 residues long. The CDR3 loop reads CASKGAGGGGYTF. The DNA for the CDR3 is TGTGCCAGCAAGGGGGCTGGGGGCGGCGGCTACACCTTC.

The chain couples TRBV6-5 to TRBJ2-1; 7 bases are shared with TRBD1. The junction had 5 bases not matched to a gene; V was cut back by 7 bases and J by 2 bases. The germline CDR1 and CDR2 sequences are MNHEY and SVGAGI. The CDR3 spans 14 residues. The CDR3 sequence is CASNQGQPYNEQFF. The CDR3 DNA reads as TGTGCCAGCAACCAGGGACAGCCCTACAATGAGCAGTTCTTC.

This clone was detected only once. The rearrangement links TRBV27 to TRBJ1-5; D not resolved. The CDR3 contains 15 residues. Between the trimmed V and J ends, which lost 0 bases and 0 bases, there was a span of 6 bases. Germline-derived CDR1 and CDR2 are MNHEY and SMNVEV (reference sequence). For the CDR3, the DNA is TGTGCCAGCAGTTTATCGGAGCATAGCAATCAGCCCCAGCATTTT. Residues: CASSLSEHSNQPQHF.

The chain is built from TRBV4-1 and TRBJ2-1; 10 bases align to TRBD2. CDR1 and CDR2 (germline): MGHRA, YSYEKL. Unmatched junction bases numbered 18, after V lost 1 base and J lost 3 bases. The CDR3 spans 21 residues. CDR3 coding DNA: TGCGCCAGCAGCCAAGGGCTAGCGGGAGTTTTTTCAGACCGCGACTACAATGAGCAGTTCTTC. Translated: CASSQGLAGVFSDRDYNEQFF.

A note on this clone: Other DNA sequences within the sample encode an identical CDR3. This chain connects TRBV5-4 to TRBJ2-1, with a tentative D call TRBD2 (6 bases). This CDR3 has 15 amino acids. Germline CDR1 and CDR2: SGHNT and YYREEE (reference sequence). V was shortened by 2 bases and J by 1 base, with 10 bases between the two germline ends. The CDR3 loop reads CASSFGGSSYNEQFF. In DNA form, the CDR3 reads TGTGCCAGCAGCTTCGGGGGATCATCCTACAATGAGCAGTTCTTC.

This clone was seen once. This chain joins TRBV29-1 and TRBJ2-1; D gene unclear. The V and J ends lost 6 bases and 5 bases respectively, with 20 bases between them. Germline V lookup: CDR1 SQVTM, CDR2 ANQGSEA. CDR3 length: 15 amino acids. In DNA form, the CDR3 reads TGCAGCGTCCGAGAACCGAGCCCGTCTAACAATGAGCAGTTCTTC. It is translated as CSVREPSPSNNEQFF.

The rearrangement uses TRBV6-5 and TRBJ1-4, with D possibly TRBD1 on 6 matching bases. This CDR3 contains 13 residues. V lost 0 bases and J 13 bases, leaving 12 bases between the germline ends. Germline V gene sequence: CDR1 MNHEY, CDR2 SVGAGI. CDR3 coding DNA: TGTGCCAGCAGTTACTCATCCACAGGGATACTGTTTTTT. Its translation is CASSYSSTGILFF.

In its sample, this clone was seen once. The rearrangement joins TRBV6-5 to TRBJ2-2, with no clear D. The germline V gene has CDR1 MNHEY and CDR2 SVGAGI. The CDR3 runs 15 residues. V lost 4 bases, J lost 3 bases, and 12 bases lay in between. The CDR3 DNA follows: TGTGCCAGCAGTTTGGCAGGCTTGGACACCGGGGAGCTGTTTTTT. It encodes CASSLAGLDTGELFF.

The CDR3 DNA follows: TGTGCCAGCAGGCCTGGGACAGGAGGCCCCAATCAGCCCCAGCATTTT. This sequence encodes CASRPGTGGPNQPQHF. The chain carries TRBV28 and TRBJ1-5; 8 bases are shared with TRBD1. Unmatched junction bases numbered 10, after V lost 6 bases and J lost 3 bases. The CDR3 spans 16 residues. Per germline, CDR1 MDHEN and CDR2 SYDVKM. The full variable domain, its missing parts supplied by reference TRBV28 and TRBJ1-5, is DVKVTQSSRYLVKRTGEKVFLECVQDMDHENMFWYRQDPGLGLRLIYFSYDVKMKEKGDIPEGYSVSREKKERFSLILESASTNQTSMYLCASRPGTGGPNQPQHFGDGTRLSIL.